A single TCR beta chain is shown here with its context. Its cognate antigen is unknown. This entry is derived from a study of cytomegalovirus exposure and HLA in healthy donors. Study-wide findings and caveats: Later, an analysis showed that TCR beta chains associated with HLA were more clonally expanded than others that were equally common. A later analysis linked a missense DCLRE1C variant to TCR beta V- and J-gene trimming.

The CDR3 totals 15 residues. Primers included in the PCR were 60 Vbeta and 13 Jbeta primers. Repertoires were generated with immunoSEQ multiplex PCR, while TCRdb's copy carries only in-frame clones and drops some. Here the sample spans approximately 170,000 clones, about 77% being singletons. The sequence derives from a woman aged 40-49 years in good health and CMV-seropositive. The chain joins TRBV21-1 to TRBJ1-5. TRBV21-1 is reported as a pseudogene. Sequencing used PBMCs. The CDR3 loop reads CASTSLGGEGQPQHF. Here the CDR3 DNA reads TGTGCCAGCACATCTTTAGGGGGGGAAGGTCAGCCCCAGCATTTT.